What follows are 19 T cell receptor beta chains derived from one specimen sequenced in a study of blood T cell repertoires in COVID-19. Sequencing was performed with immunoSEQ multiplex PCR; in TCRdb, only in-frame clones are kept and a portion is missing. The sample includes about 340,000 clones, about 86% of them seen just once. The specimen sequenced was peripheral blood. The receptor source for this set is a woman aged 55-70 years with COVID-19, enrolled during active disease.

The gene calls are TRBV5-1 and TRBJ1-1; D is possibly TRBD1 (5 bases). Germline V gene data show CDR1 as SGHRS and CDR2 as YFSETQ. V lost 4 bases, J lost 1 base, and 11 bases lay in between. CDR3 length: 14 amino acids. The CDR3 sequence is CASSISGGNTEAFF. For the CDR3, the DNA is TGCGCCAGCAGCATATCCGGGGGGAACACTGAAGCTTTCTTT.

The V call is TRBV4-3, the J call TRBJ1-3; perhaps TRBD1 as D (6 bases). Germline CDR1 reads LGHNA; CDR2 reads YSLEER. The V gene lost 1 base and the J gene lost 5 bases, with 9 bases spanning the gap. The CDR3 is 14 amino acids. DNA of the CDR3: TGCGCCAGCAGCCAAGGGGACACTAGAAACACCATATATTTT. This translates into CASSQGDTRNTIYF.

V usage is TRBV6-6 and J usage is TRBJ2-5; 9 positions agree with TRBD1. This CDR3 region has 14 residues. Trimming removed 5 bases from V and 5 bases from J; junction bases left unmatched: 6. CDR1 and CDR2 (germline): MNHNY, SVGAGI (reference sequence). The CDR3 reads CASSSTGGTETQYF. In DNA form, the CDR3 reads TGTGCCAGCAGTAGCACAGGGGGCACGGAGACCCAGTACTTC.

The chain combines TRBV29-1 with TRBJ1-1, with D possibly matching TRBD1 (6 bases). Germline-derived CDR1 and CDR2 are SQVTM and ANQGSEA. The CDR3 is 15 amino acids. Deletions cut 6 bases from V and 1 base from J, with 18 bases between. CDR3 region: CSVGAFLTGNTEAFF. The DNA for the CDR3 is TGCAGCGTGGGTGCGTTTCTGACAGGGAACACTGAAGCTTTCTTT.

In regard to this clone: Other DNA sequences from this sample encode an identical CDR3 as well. V and J are TRBV4-3 and TRBJ1-1; D might be TRBD1 (5 bases). The V gene's germline CDR1 is LGHNA and CDR2 YSLEER. This CDR3 spans 13 amino acids. Trimming pared 0 bases from V and 3 bases from J, leaving 5 bases between. The CDR3 region has the DNA TGCGCCAGCAGCCAAGACAGGGACACTGAAGCTTTCTTT. This sequence encodes CASSQDRDTEAFF.

V is TRBV6-5 and J is TRBJ1-3; D is unclear. The length of the CDR3 is 15 residues. Trimming stripped 7 bases from V and 3 bases from J, with 16 bases between. Germline V gene lookup returns CDR1 MNHEY and CDR2 SVGAGI. CDR3 amino acids: CASILRAGFGNTIYF. CDR3 nucleotides: TGTGCCAGCATTTTACGGGCGGGGTTTGGAAACACCATATATTTT.

The genes are TRBV27 and TRBJ2-6; TRBD1 might be the D (6 bases). This CDR3 has 17 residues. Germline CDR1 is MNHEY and CDR2 is SMNVEV (reference sequence). The V gene lost 0 bases and the J gene lost 0 bases, with 9 bases spanning the gap. CDR3 coding DNA: TGTGCCAGCAGTTTATCCAGGGGTTCCTCTGGGGCCAACGTCCTGACTTTC. Translation: CASSLSRGSSGANVLTF.

The chain carries TRBV27 and TRBJ1-5, with 8 bases aligning to TRBD1. With 3 bases clipped from V and 6 bases from J, the junction kept 4 bases outside the gene matches. Germline V lookup: CDR1 MNHEY, CDR2 SMNVEV (reference sequence). This CDR3 is built from 14 residues. CDR3 sequence (DNA): TGTGCCAGCAGTTTGGACAGGGCGACTCAGCCCCAGCATTTT. It specifies CASSLDRATQPQHF.

J is TRBJ1-5 and V is TRBV2, with TRBD1 matching 8 bases. J was trimmed by 7 bases and V by 6 bases; bases with no gene match: 5. Germline V gene data show CDR1 as SNHLY and CDR2 as FYNNEI. The CDR3 is 13 residues long. The CDR3 sequence is CASSQGARQPQHF. The CDR3 DNA reads TGTGCCAGCAGCCAGGGGGCGCGGCAGCCCCAGCATTTT.

The chain uses TRBV27 and TRBJ1-2; 7 nucleotides line up with TRBD1. Trimming removed 2 bases from V and 7 bases from J; junction bases left unmatched: 7. Per germline, CDR1 MNHEY and CDR2 SMNVEV (reference sequence). This CDR3 comprises 14 residues. The CDR3 loop is CASSLRDRDAGYTF. The DNA for the CDR3 is TGTGCCAGCAGTTTACGCGACAGGGATGCTGGCTACACCTTC.

This chain connects TRBV6-5 to TRBJ1-1, with 11 positions matching TRBD1. V trimming: 4 bases; J trimming: 11 bases; junction bases outside the gene matches: 3. Per germline, CDR1 MNHEY and CDR2 SVGAGI. The CDR3 sequence is 12 residues long. The CDR3 sequence is CASSSGTGGAFF. CDR3 coding DNA: TGTGCCAGCAGTTCTGGGACAGGGGGGGCTTTCTTT.

V and J are TRBV6-6 and TRBJ1-2, with D perhaps TRBD1 (5 bases). Germline loops: CDR1 MNHNY, CDR2 SVGAGI (reference sequence). V gave up 6 bases and J gave up 8 bases, with 16 bases separating them. The CDR3 is 13 residues long. DNA for the CDR3: TGTGCCAGCAGCTTAAGGGACTTTCGCGGCTACACCTTC. Residues: CASSLRDFRGYTF.

This clone was observed a handful of times. The chain employs TRBV3-1 (or the pseudogene TRBV3-2) and TRBJ1-2; tentatively, D is TRBD1 (5 bases). Deletions cut 2 bases from V and 2 bases from J, with 6 bases between. This CDR3 has 13 residues. Germline V gene sequence: CDR1 LGHDT, CDR2 YNNKEL (reference sequence). Written as DNA, the CDR3 is TGTGCCAGCAGCCAACAGGGCAACTATGGCTACACCTTC. Translated: CASSQQGNYGYTF.

V and J are TRBV3-1 (or the pseudogene TRBV3-2) and TRBJ2-3, with 9 bases matching TRBD1. This CDR3 spans 14 amino acids. V shed 4 bases, J shed 8 bases, and the junction held 7 bases outside the gene matches. Germline lookup yields CDR1 LGHDT and CDR2 YNNKEL (reference sequence). The CDR3 loop is CASSPGTGIRTQYF. The CDR3 coding sequence is TGTGCCAGCAGCCCTGGGACAGGGATCCGTACGCAGTATTTT.

This clone was detected only once. The chain joins TRBV5-1 to TRBJ1-2, with a possible D match to TRBD1 (5 bases). The CDR3 extends over 15 amino acids. Germline lookup yields CDR1 SGHRS and CDR2 YFSETQ. Trimming removed 0 bases from V and 7 bases from J, with 16 bases in between. The CDR3 protein is CASSLGSGELGGYTF. The CDR3 DNA reads as TGCGCCAGCAGCTTGGGTTCGGGGGAACTTGGTGGCTACACCTTC.

The V and J genes are TRBV6-5 and TRBJ2-7; 10 bases line up with TRBD2. This CDR3 has 13 residues. CDR1 is MNHEY, CDR2 SVGAGI, per germline. The junction had 4 bases not matched to a gene; V was cut back by 8 bases and J by 3 bases. The CDR3 loop reads CASLAGDRYEQYF. CDR3 DNA: TGTGCCAGCCTAGCGGGGGACCGCTACGAGCAGTACTTC.

The CDR3, as DNA: TGCGCCAGCAGCCAAGAGGACAGGGTAAATAATTCACCCCTCCACTTT. Protein product: CASSQEDRVNNSPLHF. The chain uses TRBV4-3 and TRBJ1-6; 8 positions match TRBD1. V dropped 0 bases and J dropped 5; count of bases not matched to a gene: 3. The CDR3 runs 16 residues. The germline V gene has CDR1 LGHNA and CDR2 YSLEER.

This sequence joins TRBV7-6 and TRBJ1-1, with D perhaps matching TRBD1 (6 bases). The V end lost 0 bases, the J end lost 0 bases, and 8 bases lay between the germline ends. The CDR3 is made up of 15 amino acids. Per germline, CDR1 SGHVS and CDR2 FNYEAQ. The CDR3 bases are TGTGCCAGCAGCTTAGCAGGGGGGGTGAACACTGAAGCTTTCTTT. Its protein product is CASSLAGGVNTEAFF.

V usage is TRBV19 and J usage is TRBJ2-7; TRBD1 might be the D (5 bases). V gave up 3 bases and J gave up 2 bases, with 14 bases separating them. CDR1 is LNHDA, CDR2 SQIVND, per germline (reference sequence). This CDR3 contains 15 residues. The CDR3 DNA follows: TGTGCCAGTAGTATTTCAGGGTATGGGGCCTACGAGCAGTACTTC. This translates into CASSISGYGAYEQYF.